The 26 T cell receptor beta chains below come from one sample, sequenced in a study of metastatic and nonmetastatic thyroid tumors. TCRdb re-called clones via MiXCR from the PCR reads. The profile shows 20,000 to 30,000 clones, 22% of them singletons. No treatment of any kind had been given to any patient before thyroid surgery. The material sequenced was blood. These TCRs come from a female donor with papillary thyroid cancer or a benign thyroid nodule (not recorded which). Some clones in this sample may be carry-over from other donors' samples.

This clone was observed many times. This sequence joins TRBV6-4 and TRBJ2-6; D gene unclear. CDR1 is MRHNA and CDR2 is SNTAGT in the germline V gene. The CDR3 contains 14 residues. Trimming cost V 6 bases and J 4 bases, with 10 bases left between them. The CDR3 bases are TGTGCCAGCAGCCCGGGCCCCGGGGCCAACGTCCTGACTTTC. This sequence encodes CASSPGPGANVLTF.

Within the sample, this clone is medium-sized. This chain links TRBV6-1 with TRBJ1-6, with 7 positions matching TRBD1. The CDR3 totals 15 residues. Germline CDR1 and CDR2: MNHNS and SASEGT. J lost 7 bases, V lost 5 bases, and 8 bases had no gene match. The DNA of the CDR3 is TGTGCCAGCAGTCTCGGGGACAGTACAAATTCACCCCTCCACTTT. Translating gives CASSLGDSTNSPLHF.

As to this clone: One base away lies a much larger clone, so this may be a sequencing read error. Other DNA sequences in this sample translate to the same CDR3. The chain carries TRBV19 and TRBJ2-1; D perhaps matches TRBD2 (5 bases). The CDR3 is made up of 13 amino acids. The germline CDR1 and CDR2 sequences are LNHDA and SQIVND (reference sequence). DNA for the CDR3: TGTGTCAGTAGCAATTGGACTTCCGAGGAGCAGTTTTTC. Translated: CVSSNWTSEEQFF.

By its share, this clone is medium-sized. This rearrangement joins TRBV6-1 to TRBJ1-5; D remains ambiguous. CDR3 length equals 13 residues. V gave up 1 base and J gave up 2 bases, with 3 bases separating them. Germline values: CDR1 MNHNS, CDR2 SASEGT. CDR3 coding DNA: TGTGCCAGCAGTGAAGGTGGCAATCAGCCCCAGCATTTT. As protein: CASSEGGNQPQHF.

This clone was seen a handful of times. V usage is TRBV6-1 and J usage is TRBJ1-2; 9 bases map to TRBD1. This CDR3 has 14 residues. The germline V gene encodes CDR1 MNHNS and CDR2 SASEGT. The V segment lost 6 bases and the J segment 6 bases; nucleotides outside the gene matches: 8. CDR3 amino acids: CASRTGGREDGYTF. The CDR3 DNA is TGTGCCAGCAGGACAGGGGGAAGAGAAGATGGCTACACCTTC.

Relative to its sample, this clone is medium-sized. J is TRBJ2-5 and V is TRBV24-1; D tentatively fits TRBD1 or TRBD2 (5 bases each). Trimming shortened V by 5 bases and J by 5 bases, and 8 bases separated the two germline ends. The CDR3 has 12 residues. Germline values: CDR1 KGHDR, CDR2 SFDVKD. The CDR3 here is CATSAGTETQYF. For the CDR3, the DNA is TGTGCCACCAGTGCCGGGACGGAGACCCAGTACTTC.

This clone was counted many times. This chain uses TRBV5-4 with TRBJ2-7, with 10 bases lining up with TRBD2. From germline, CDR1 is SGHNT and CDR2 YYREEE (reference sequence). Trimming at V came to 2 bases and at J to 6 bases, leaving 5 bases not matched to a gene. The CDR3 length is 14 residues. CDR3: CASSFPSGSGEQYF. The CDR3 bases are TGTGCCAGCAGCTTCCCTAGCGGGAGCGGCGAGCAGTACTTC. Full variable domain (missing parts from reference TRBV5-4 and TRBJ2-7): ETGVTQSPTHLIKTRGQQVTLRCSSQSGHNTVSWYQQALGQGPQFIFQYYREEENGRGNFPPRFSGLQFPNYSSELNVNALELDDSALYLCASSFPSGSGEQYFGPGTRLTVT.

The chain links TRBV6-2 or TRBV6-3 to TRBJ2-3, with 10 bases aligning to TRBD2. V gave up 4 bases and J gave up 7 bases; unmatched junction bases: 11. This CDR3 is 16 amino acids long. Germline assignment: CDR1 MNHEY and CDR2 SVGEGT. The CDR3 bases are TGTGCCAGCAGTTCCCTCCTAGCGGGAGATAGGTATACGCAGTATTTT. It codes for CASSSLLAGDRYTQYF.

This clone was counted many times. The chain uses TRBV7-2 and TRBJ2-1; D uncertain. From germline, CDR1 is SGHTA and CDR2 FQGNSA. The CDR3 extends over 15 amino acids. The V gene lost 4 bases and the J gene lost 5 bases, with 15 bases spanning the gap. CDR3 amino acids: CASSSSPYLDNEQFF. The CDR3, as DNA: TGTGCCAGCAGCTCTAGTCCCTACCTAGACAATGAGCAGTTCTTC.

Many counts were recorded for this clone. The genes are TRBV28 and TRBJ2-5; D is ambiguous. Trimming cost V 3 bases and J 1 base, with 9 bases left between them. Germline CDR1 MDHEN, CDR2 SYDVKM. The CDR3 sequence is 14 residues long. This CDR3 reads CASSFGNLQETQYF. CDR3 coding DNA: TGTGCCAGCAGTTTCGGTAACCTCCAAGAGACCCAGTACTTC. Using reference TRBV28 and TRBJ2-5 for the parts outside the CDR3, the full variable domain is DVKVTQSSRYLVKRTGEKVFLECVQDMDHENMFWYRQDPGLGLRLIYFSYDVKMKEKGDIPEGYSVSREKKERFSLILESASTNQTSMYLCASSFGNLQETQYFGPGTRLLVL.

This clone was counted a few times. The CDR3 protein is CASGDRGKSDTQYF. The CDR3 nucleotides are TGTGCCAGCGGGGATAGAGGGAAATCAGATACGCAGTATTTT. The J gene is TRBJ2-3, the V gene TRBV12-3 or TRBV12-4; a weak D match, TRBD2 (5 bases). The CDR3 is made up of 14 amino acids. Trimming took off 8 bases at V and 4 bases at J, with 16 bases between the two ends.

The chain joins TRBV6-1 to TRBJ1-2; no definite D call. Germline CDR1 is MNHNS and CDR2 is SASEGT. V gave up 5 bases and J gave up 9 bases, with 13 bases separating them. The CDR3 is made up of 12 amino acids. The CDR3 here is CASSRRGLSYTF. CDR3 sequence (DNA): TGTGCCAGCAGTAGGAGAGGGCTTAGCTACACCTTC.

The chain carries TRBV19 and TRBJ2-2; TRBD2 is a possible D gene (5 bases). With 3 bases removed from V and 13 bases from J, the gap between germline ends came to 18 bases. The germline V gene encodes CDR1 LNHDA and CDR2 SQIVND (reference sequence). CDR3 length: 14 residues. CDR3 sequence: CASSIADNTRGLFF. In nucleotides, the CDR3 is TGTGCCAGTAGTATCGCGGATAACACCCGGGGGCTGTTTTTT.

The gene calls are TRBV4-1 and TRBJ2-7, with 10 bases aligning to TRBD2. J was trimmed by 6 bases and V by 0 bases; bases with no gene match: 8. This CDR3 comprises 16 residues. Germline lookup yields CDR1 MGHRA and CDR2 YSYEKL. CDR3 sequence reads: CASSQDWPLAGSEQYF. CDR3 sequence (DNA): TGCGCCAGCAGCCAAGATTGGCCACTAGCGGGATCCGAGCAGTACTTC.

There are many counts of this clone. This rearrangement joins TRBV7-2 to TRBJ2-3; TRBD2 matches 9 bases. The CDR3 runs to 14 residues. The V gene end was trimmed by 4 bases and the J gene end by 4 bases; junction bases not matched to a gene: 3. The germline V gene has CDR1 SGHTA and CDR2 FQGNSA. The CDR3 is CASSSGLASDTQYF. The CDR3 coding sequence is TGTGCCAGCAGCTCCGGACTAGCGTCAGATACGCAGTATTTT.

This clone was seen more than once but under ten times. The rearrangement links TRBV12-3 or TRBV12-4 to TRBJ2-1, with 8 bases that match TRBD2. The CDR3 consists of 15 residues. With 5 bases clipped from V and 2 bases from J, the junction kept 5 bases outside the gene matches. CDR3 in DNA: TGTGCCAGCAGTCCCGGGACTAGAACCTACAATGAGCAGTTCTTC. Amino acid sequence: CASSPGTRTYNEQFF.

Worth noting for this clone: One junction end does not reproduce the germline sequence, and a read error may be involved. This chain joins TRBV5-1 and TRBJ1-1, with 7 bases lining up with TRBD1. Looked up from germline, CDR1 is SGHRS and CDR2 is YFSETQ. The CDR3 loop spans 15 amino acids. In nucleotides, the CDR3 is TGCACCAGCAGCTTGGGTACAGGGGTAGCCACTGAAGCTTTCTTT. It translates to CTSSLGTGVATEAFF.

This clone was seen a few times. One junction end does not reproduce the germline sequence, and a read error may be involved. The gene calls are TRBV12-3 or TRBV12-4 and TRBJ2-2; the match to TRBD2 covers 9 bases. CDR3 size: 15 residues. CDR3 residues: CAISPFSGGSGELFF. As DNA, the CDR3 is TGTGCCATCAGTCCATTCAGCGGGGGGTCCGGGGAGCTGTTTTTT.

This clone showed up just a few times. This rearrangement joins TRBV18 to TRBJ1-2; no clear D. Germline assignment: CDR1 KGHSH and CDR2 LQKENI. V shed 6 bases and J shed 0 bases, with 17 bases lying between them. This CDR3 region has 16 residues. The CDR3 nucleotides are TGTGCCAGCTCGCTAAGGAGTTGGGAAGCTAACTATGGCTACACCTTC. Residues: CASSLRSWEANYGYTF.

The gene calls are TRBV7-8 and TRBJ2-1, with 13 bases fitting TRBD2. This CDR3 has 15 amino acids. Germline loops: CDR1 SGHVS, CDR2 FQNEAQ. V gave up 4 bases and J gave up 6 bases; unmatched junction bases: 3. CDR3 sequence reads: CASSWTSGSINEQFF. The CDR3 DNA follows: TGTGCCAGCAGCTGGACTAGCGGGAGCATCAATGAGCAGTTCTTC.

The rearrangement uses TRBV6-1 and TRBJ2-7; 11 positions agree with TRBD2. CDR1 MNHNS and CDR2 SASEGT come from the germline V gene. The CDR3 has 15 amino acids. Trimming at V came to 5 bases and at J to 0 bases, leaving 3 bases not matched to a gene. The CDR3 spells CASSSSGGSSYEQYF. Written as DNA, the CDR3 is TGTGCCAGCAGTTCTAGCGGGGGGTCCTCCTACGAGCAGTACTTC.

On this clone itself: The junction shows a germline mismatch at one end, possibly a read error. The chain joins TRBV19 to TRBJ2-1; D unclear. Germline lookup yields CDR1 LNHDA and CDR2 SQIVND (reference sequence). This CDR3 has 15 amino acids. The CDR3 DNA reads as TGTGCCAGTGGTATTACCCGTAGCTCCTACAATGAGCAGTTCTTC. Its protein is CASGITRSSYNEQFF.

In this sample, this clone turned up many times. The gene calls are TRBV5-1 and TRBJ2-1, with 8 bases fitting TRBD2. The germline CDR1 and CDR2 sequences are SGHRS and YFSETQ. V shed 0 bases, J shed 8 bases, and the junction held 10 bases outside the gene matches. This CDR3 has 16 amino acids. Here the CDR3 DNA reads TGCGCCAGCAGCTTGGAAGGGACTAGGAGTGTTGATGAGCAGTTCTTC. Protein product: CASSLEGTRSVDEQFF.

The table lists this clone with a count of one. The chain links TRBV20-1 to TRBJ1-5; 7 bases are shared with TRBD1. The CDR3 sequence is 15 residues long. Germline trimming cut 5 bases from V and 1 base from J; bases unmatched to any gene: 8. Germline assignment: CDR1 DFQATT and CDR2 SNEGSKA (reference sequence). DNA of the CDR3: TGCAGTGCTCATCTCGGACAGGACAGCAATCAGCCCCAGCATTTT. Amino acid sequence: CSAHLGQDSNQPQHF.

The chain has TRBV15 and TRBJ1-2; D perhaps matches TRBD1 (6 bases). V shed 0 bases and J shed 5 bases, with 13 bases lying between them. CDR1 is LNHNV and CDR2 is YYDKDF in the germline V gene (reference sequence). The CDR3 has 15 residues. This CDR3 reads CATSREGGRGYGYTF. The CDR3 DNA is TGTGCCACCAGCAGAGAGGGGGGGCGCGGGTATGGCTACACCTTC.

There are a few counts of this clone. V is TRBV10-3 and J is TRBJ2-3, with TRBD2 matching 7 bases. This CDR3 comprises 15 residues. The V gene's germline CDR1 is ENHRY and CDR2 SYGVKD. Losses at the gene ends were 7 bases for V and 4 bases for J; bases not matched to a gene: 11. The CDR3 loop reads CAIMKVLAPSDTQYF. CDR3 bases: TGTGCCATCATGAAGGTACTAGCGCCGTCAGATACGCAGTATTTT.